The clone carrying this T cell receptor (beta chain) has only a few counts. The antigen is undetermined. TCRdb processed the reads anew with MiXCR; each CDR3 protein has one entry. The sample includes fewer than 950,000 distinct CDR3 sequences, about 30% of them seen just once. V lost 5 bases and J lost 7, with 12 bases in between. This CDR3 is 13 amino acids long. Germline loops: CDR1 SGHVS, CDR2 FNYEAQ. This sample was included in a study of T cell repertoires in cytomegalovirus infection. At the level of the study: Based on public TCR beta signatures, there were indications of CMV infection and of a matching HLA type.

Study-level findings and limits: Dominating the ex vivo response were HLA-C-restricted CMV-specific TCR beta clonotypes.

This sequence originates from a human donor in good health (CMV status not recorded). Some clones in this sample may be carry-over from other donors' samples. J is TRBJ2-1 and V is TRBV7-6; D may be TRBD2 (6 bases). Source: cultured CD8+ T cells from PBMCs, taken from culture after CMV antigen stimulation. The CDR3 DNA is TGTGCCAGCAGCGGCGGGGCCGGGAATGAGCAGTTCTTC. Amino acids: CASSGGAGNEQFF.